A single count supports the clone carrying this T cell receptor (beta chain). This sample is part of a study of T-cell reconstitution after alpha-beta-depleted transplantation in children. V dropped 10 bases and J dropped 5; count of bases not matched to a gene: 5. CDR1 and CDR2 from the germline V gene are MNHEY and SVGEGT. This CDR3 spans 13 amino acids. The library targeted TCRbeta and was prepared with unique molecular identifiers. TCRdb reprocessed the PCR reads via MiXCR and lists one record per CDR3 protein. The table records nearly 400,000 distinct CDR3 sequences, approximately 20% of them present only once.

Specimen: PBMCs from the stem cell graft donor, collected from the stem cell graft. The rearrangement joins TRBV6-2 or TRBV6-3 to TRBJ2-5, with TRBD2 identical over 12 bases. The clonotype comes from a human donor who donated a stem cell graft to a child with acute myeloid leukemia. The CDR3 protein is CATKTSGSETQYF. In DNA form, the CDR3 reads TGTGCCACTAAGACTAGCGGGAGTGAGACCCAGTACTTC.